Presented here are 3 T cell receptor beta chains from one specimen sequenced in a study of blood T cell repertoires in COVID-19. Profiled with immunoSEQ multiplex PCR; TCRdb holds only in-frame clones, not every one. The data contain 150,000 to 200,000 clones, 82% of them singletons. Sequenced material: peripheral blood. These receptors all come from a woman aged 30 to 39 with acute or convalescent COVID-19.

J is TRBJ2-1 and V is TRBV11-2; 7 bases are shared with TRBD2. Germline CDR1 SGHAT, CDR2 FQNNGV. CDR3 size: 14 residues. With V trimmed by 1 base and J by 6 bases, 3 bases remained unmatched. The CDR3 loop is CASSLAGGFNEQFF. As DNA, the CDR3 is TGTGCCAGCAGCTTAGCGGGGGGATTCAATGAGCAGTTCTTC. Complete variable domain (other parts from reference TRBV11-2 and TRBJ2-1): EAGVAQSPRYKIIEKRQSVAFWCNPISGHATLYWYQQILGQGPKLLIQFQNNGVVDDSQLPKDRFSAERLKGVDSTLKIQPAKLEDSAVYLCASSLAGGFNEQFFGPGTRLTVL.

The chain combines TRBV5-1 with TRBJ1-4; D unresolved. CDR1 and CDR2 (germline): SGHRS, YFSETQ. V gave up 0 bases and J gave up 5 bases, with 11 bases separating them. The CDR3 totals 15 residues. The CDR3 nucleotides read TGCGCCAGCAGCTTGGTGGCGGCCCTAAATGAAAAACTGTTTTTT. It yields the protein CASSLVAALNEKLFF.

The chain uses TRBV28 and TRBJ2-5, with 10 bases lining up with TRBD2. From germline, CDR1 is MDHEN and CDR2 SYDVKM. J lost 1 base, V lost 3 bases, and 2 bases had no gene match. The CDR3 length is 15 residues. The CDR3 loop is CASSLSGGVQETQYF. CDR3 nucleotides: TGTGCCAGCAGTTTGAGCGGGGGGGTCCAAGAGACCCAGTACTTC.